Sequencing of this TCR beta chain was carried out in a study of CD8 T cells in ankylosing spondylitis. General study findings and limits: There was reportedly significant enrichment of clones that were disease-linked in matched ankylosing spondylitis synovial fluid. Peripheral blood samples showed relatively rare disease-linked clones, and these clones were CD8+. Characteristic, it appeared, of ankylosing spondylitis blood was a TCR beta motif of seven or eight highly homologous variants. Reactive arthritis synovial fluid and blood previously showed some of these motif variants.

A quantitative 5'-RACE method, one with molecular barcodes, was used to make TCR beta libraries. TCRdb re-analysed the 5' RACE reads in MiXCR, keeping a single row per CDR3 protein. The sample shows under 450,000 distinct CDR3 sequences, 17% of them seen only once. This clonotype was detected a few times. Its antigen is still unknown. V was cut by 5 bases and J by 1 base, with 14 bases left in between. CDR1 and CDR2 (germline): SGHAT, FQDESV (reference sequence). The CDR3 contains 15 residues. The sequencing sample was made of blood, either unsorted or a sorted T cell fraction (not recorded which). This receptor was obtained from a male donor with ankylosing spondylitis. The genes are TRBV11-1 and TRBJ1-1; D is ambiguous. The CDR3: CASSIGGRENTEAFF. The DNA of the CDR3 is TGTGCCAGCAGCATAGGTGGACGGGAGAACACTGAAGCTTTCTTT.